This record covers a single T cell receptor (beta chain). This sample is part of a study of control samples from healthy donors and cancer patients. Repertoires were generated with immunoSEQ multiplex PCR, while TCRdb's copy carries only in-frame clones and drops some. This sample carries some 130,000 clones, less than 95% of them seen once, and the ten largest clones take roughly 4%. Germline values: CDR1 LGHDT, CDR2 YNNKEL (reference sequence). With V trimmed by 0 bases and J by 0 bases, 1 base remained unmatched. The CDR3 runs to 15 residues. This TCR was recovered from a man under 40 in good health. This chain joins TRBV3-1 (or the pseudogene TRBV3-2) and TRBJ1-2, with TRBD1 matching over 7 bases. The source material was blood. CDR3 residues: CASSQERGPNYGYTF. Written as DNA, the CDR3 is TGTGCCAGCAGCCAAGAAAGGGGGCCTAACTATGGCTACACCTTC.